The 16 T cell receptor beta chains given below trace back to one sample, sequenced in a study of CD8 T cells in ankylosing spondylitis. TCRdb independently ran MiXCR on the 5' RACE reads; one entry per CDR3 protein. The data contain around 33,000 distinct CDR3 sequences, 7.2% of them singletons. Sequencing was carried out using blood, either unsorted or a sorted T cell fraction (not recorded which). The receptors come from a male donor with ankylosing spondylitis or in good health (not recorded which).

This chain connects TRBV4-2 to TRBJ1-5, with D uncertain. The V end was cut by 1 base, the J end by 7 bases, with 11 bases between. The CDR3 is made up of 14 amino acids. Germline lookup yields CDR1 LGHNA and CDR2 YNFKEQ. CDR3 region: CASSQGLPMQPQHF. The CDR3 nucleotides read TGTGCCAGCAGCCAAGGGCTTCCTATGCAGCCCCAGCATTTT.

This clonotype was observed at least ten times. The rearrangement links TRBV12-3 or TRBV12-4 to TRBJ2-2, with a weak D call TRBD2 (6 bases). V dropped 7 bases and J dropped 5 bases, with 20 bases sitting between them. This CDR3 comprises 16 residues. CDR3 DNA: TGTGCCAGCACCTTAGTCGGAGGGTCCCAAACCGGGGAGCTGTTTTTT. It is translated as CASTLVGGSQTGELFF.

This clonotype was seen more than once but under ten times. The chain joins TRBV7-2 to TRBJ1-1; tentative D call: TRBD1 (5 bases). Trimming took 5 bases from V and 7 from J, leaving 14 bases between them. Germline values: CDR1 SGHTA, CDR2 FQGNSA. The CDR3 extends over 13 amino acids. The CDR3 loop reads CASSPQGNGEAFF. In nucleotides, the CDR3 is TGTGCCAGCAGCCCCCAGGGAAATGGTGAAGCTTTCTTT.

This clonotype was seen ten or more times. The V call is TRBV5-5, the J call TRBJ2-1; 9 positions match TRBD1. The CDR3 contains 15 residues. Trimming cost V 0 bases and J 8 bases; bases outside gene matches: 6. Germline-derived CDR1 and CDR2 are SGHKS and YYEKEE (reference sequence). CDR3 sequence reads: CASSLGGTGRDEQFF. The CDR3 DNA follows: TGTGCCAGCAGCTTGGGAGGGACAGGGAGGGATGAGCAGTTCTTC.

In its sample, this clonotype was seen many times. The chain has TRBV5-5 and TRBJ2-7; possible D gene TRBD1, 7 bases. The CDR3 consists of 14 residues. The V end lost 4 bases, the J end lost 3 bases, and 14 bases lay between the germline ends. CDR1 and CDR2 (germline): SGHKS, YYEKEE (reference sequence). The chain's CDR3 is CASSPWQGGYEQYF. The DNA for the CDR3 is TGTGCCAGCAGCCCCTGGCAGGGGGGCTACGAGCAGTACTTC. The entire variable domain, with the rest obtained from reference TRBV5-5 and TRBJ2-7, is as follows: DAGVTQSPTHLIKTRGQQVTLRCSPISGHKSVSWYQQVLGQGPQFIFQYYEKEERGRGNFPDRFSARQFPNYSSELNVNALLLGDSALYLCASSPWQGGYEQYFGPGTRLTVT.

This clonotype was picked up many times. The rearrangement links TRBV20-1 to TRBJ2-5, with D tentatively TRBD1 (5 bases). V shed 6 bases and J shed 4 bases, with 18 bases lying between them. Looked up from germline, CDR1 is DFQATT and CDR2 is SNEGSKA (reference sequence). The CDR3 sequence is 14 residues long. The CDR3 sequence is CSALIQGSGETQYF. The CDR3 nucleotides read TGCAGTGCACTAATTCAGGGAAGTGGAGAGACCCAGTACTTC.

The table lists this clonotype with many counts. J is TRBJ2-2 and V is TRBV23-1, with a possible D match to TRBD1 (6 bases). TRBV23-1 is an ORF; its function is uncertain. V gave up 1 base and J gave up 6 bases, with 9 bases separating them. This CDR3 has 14 residues. This chain's CDR3 is CASSQLEGAGELFF. The CDR3 region has the DNA TGCGCCAGCAGTCAATTAGAGGGGGCCGGGGAGCTGTTTTTT.

This clonotype showed up many times. The chain joins TRBV20-1 to TRBJ2-7; 10 bases line up with TRBD2. The CDR3 is 15 amino acids. The germline CDR1 and CDR2 sequences are DFQATT and SNEGSKA (reference sequence). J was trimmed by 3 bases and V by 2 bases; bases with no gene match: 7. The CDR3 reads CSARNLAGDFYEQYF. As DNA, the CDR3 is TGCAGTGCTAGAAATCTAGCGGGAGACTTCTACGAGCAGTACTTC.

Of note for this clonotype: One end of the junction is discordant with germline, which a read error may explain. The J gene is TRBJ2-3, the V gene TRBV5-1, with 16 bases identical to TRBD2. Germline V gene data show CDR1 as SGHRS and CDR2 as YFSETQ. The CDR3 spans 17 residues. This CDR3 is CASSLTGTSGRAGTQYF. CDR3 coding DNA: TGCGCGAGCAGCTTAACCGGGACTAGCGGGAGGGCGGGAACGCAGTATTTT.

This clonotype was detected many times. V usage is TRBV12-3 or TRBV12-4 and J usage is TRBJ1-5; 10 nucleotides agree with TRBD1. With V trimmed by 5 bases and J by 5 bases, 6 bases remained unmatched. The CDR3 is made up of 15 amino acids. Written as DNA, the CDR3 is TGTGCCAGCAGTCCCGGACAGGGGGTTTATCAGCCCCAGCATTTT. Residues: CASSPGQGVYQPQHF.

This clonotype was picked up many times. The chain is built from TRBV5-1 and TRBJ1-4, with TRBD1 as a possible D gene (6 bases). This CDR3 spans 15 amino acids. CDR1 and CDR2 from the germline V gene are SGHRS and YFSETQ. The V end lost 5 bases, the J end lost 6 bases, and 17 bases lay between the germline ends. CDR3 sequence reads: CASRRDGGNDEKLFF. CDR3 DNA: TGCGCCAGCAGACGGGACGGGGGCAACGATGAAAAACTGTTTTTT.

This clonotype appeared many times. The chain combines TRBV10-3 with TRBJ2-1; 13 bases map to TRBD2. This CDR3 has 19 residues. The germline V gene has CDR1 ENHRY and CDR2 SYGVKD. Trimming at V came to 0 bases and at J to 4 bases, leaving 9 bases not matched to a gene. For the CDR3, the DNA is TGTGCCATCAGTGAGTCATCGACTAGCGGGAGGCCCGGGTACAATGAGCAGTTCTTC. This codes for CAISESSTSGRPGYNEQFF.

This clonotype was found many times. The V and J genes are TRBV5-6 and TRBJ2-1; 12 bases match TRBD2. V lost 5 bases, J lost 11 bases, and 11 bases stayed unmatched. Germline assignment: CDR1 SGHDT and CDR2 YYEEEE. This CDR3 comprises 15 residues. CDR3 sequence reads: CASSTATSGRSQQFF. The CDR3 DNA follows: TGTGCCAGCAGTACAGCTACTAGCGGGAGGAGTCAGCAGTTCTTC. Supplemented by reference TRBV5-6 and TRBJ2-1, the full variable domain reads DAGVTQSPTHLIKTRGQQVTLRCSPKSGHDTVSWYQQALGQGPQFIFQYYEEEERQRGNFPDRFSGHQFPNYSSELNVNALLLGDSALYLCASSTATSGRSQQFFGPGTRLTVL.

This clonotype has at least ten counts. The germline gene is not matched at one end of the junction; a read error may be the cause. V is TRBV28 and J is TRBJ2-2; D assignment may be TRBD1 or TRBD2 (5 bases each). The CDR3 has 16 amino acids. Germline assignment: CDR1 MDHEN and CDR2 SYDVKM. In nucleotides, the CDR3 is TGTACCAGCAGCCCTCCGGGGCTCGCGAACACCGGGGAGCTGTTTTTT. The encoded protein is CTSSPPGLANTGELFF.

This clonotype was detected ten times or more. V and J are TRBV11-1 and TRBJ1-1, with 7 nucleotides matching TRBD1. Losses at the gene ends were 2 bases for V and 1 base for J; bases not matched to a gene: 4. CDR1 SGHAT and CDR2 FQDESV come from the germline V gene (reference sequence). The CDR3 sequence is 15 residues long. CDR3 loop: CASSLWTGQNTEAFF. The CDR3 DNA sequence: TGTGCCAGCAGCTTATGGACAGGACAGAACACTGAAGCTTTCTTT.

This clonotype was counted ten times or more. The chain recombines TRBV29-1 with TRBJ2-2; TRBD1 might be the D (6 bases). The CDR3 has 14 residues. Trimming removed 7 bases at V and 1 base at J, with 13 bases between. Germline values: CDR1 SQVTM, CDR2 ANQGSEA. The DNA of the CDR3 is TGCAGCGGAGGGCAGGGGCTGAACACCGGGGAGCTGTTTTTT. The encoded protein is CSGGQGLNTGELFF.